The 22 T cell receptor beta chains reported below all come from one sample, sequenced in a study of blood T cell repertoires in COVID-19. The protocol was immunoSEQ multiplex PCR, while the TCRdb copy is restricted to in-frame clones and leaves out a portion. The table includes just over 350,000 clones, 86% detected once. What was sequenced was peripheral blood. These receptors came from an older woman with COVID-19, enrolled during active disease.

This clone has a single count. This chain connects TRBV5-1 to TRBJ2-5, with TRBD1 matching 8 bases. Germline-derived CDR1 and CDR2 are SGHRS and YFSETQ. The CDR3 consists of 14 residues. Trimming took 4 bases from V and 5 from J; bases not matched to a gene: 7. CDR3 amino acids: CASSPLRQGETQYF. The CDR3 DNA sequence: TGCGCCAGCAGCCCGCTTAGACAGGGGGAGACCCAGTACTTC.

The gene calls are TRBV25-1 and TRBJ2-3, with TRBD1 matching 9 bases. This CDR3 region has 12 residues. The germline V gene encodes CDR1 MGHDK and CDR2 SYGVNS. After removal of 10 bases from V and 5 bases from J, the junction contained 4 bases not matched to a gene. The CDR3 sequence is CATRQGGDTQYF. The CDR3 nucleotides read TGTGCCACCCGACAGGGGGGAGATACGCAGTATTTT.

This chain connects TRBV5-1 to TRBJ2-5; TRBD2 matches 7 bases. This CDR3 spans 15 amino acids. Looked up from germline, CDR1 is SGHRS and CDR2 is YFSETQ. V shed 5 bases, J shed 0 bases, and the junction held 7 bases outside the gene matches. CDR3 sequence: CASRPLLADQETQYF. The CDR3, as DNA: TGCGCCAGCAGACCGCTTCTAGCGGACCAAGAGACCCAGTACTTC.

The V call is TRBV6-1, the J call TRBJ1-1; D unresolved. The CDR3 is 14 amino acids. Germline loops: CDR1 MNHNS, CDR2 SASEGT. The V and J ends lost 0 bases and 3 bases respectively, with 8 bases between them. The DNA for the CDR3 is TGTGCCAGCAGTGAAGCCGATGCGGACACTGAAGCTTTCTTT. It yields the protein CASSEADADTEAFF.

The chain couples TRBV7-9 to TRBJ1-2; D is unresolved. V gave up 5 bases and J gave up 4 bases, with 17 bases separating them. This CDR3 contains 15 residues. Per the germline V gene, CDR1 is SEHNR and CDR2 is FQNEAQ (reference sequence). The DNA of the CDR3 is TGTGCCAGCAGCCATACAGCCACCGATCCCTATGGCTACACCTTC. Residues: CASSHTATDPYGYTF.

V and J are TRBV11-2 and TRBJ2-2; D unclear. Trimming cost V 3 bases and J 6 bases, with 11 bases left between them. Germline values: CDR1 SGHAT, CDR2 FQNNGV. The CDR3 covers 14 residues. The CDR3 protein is CASSLGWASGELFF. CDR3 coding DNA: TGTGCCAGCAGCTTGGGCTGGGCGTCCGGGGAGCTGTTTTTT. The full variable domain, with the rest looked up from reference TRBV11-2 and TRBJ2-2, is EAGVAQSPRYKIIEKRQSVAFWCNPISGHATLYWYQQILGQGPKLLIQFQNNGVVDDSQLPKDRFSAERLKGVDSTLKIQPAKLEDSAVYLCASSLGWASGELFFGEGSRLTVL.

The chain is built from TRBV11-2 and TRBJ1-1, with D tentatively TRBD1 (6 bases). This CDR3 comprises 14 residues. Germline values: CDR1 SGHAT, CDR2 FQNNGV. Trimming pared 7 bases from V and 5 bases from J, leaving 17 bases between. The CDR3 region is CASTRGGRRTEAFF. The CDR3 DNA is TGTGCCAGCACTCGTGGGGGCCGAAGAACTGAAGCTTTCTTT.

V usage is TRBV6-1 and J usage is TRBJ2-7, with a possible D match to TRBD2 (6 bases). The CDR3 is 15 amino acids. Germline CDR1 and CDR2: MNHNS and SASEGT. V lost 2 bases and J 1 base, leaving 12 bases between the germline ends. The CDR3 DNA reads TGTGCCAGCAGTGAAAGGGGCGCGGGGTCCTACGAGCAGTACTTC. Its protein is CASSERGAGSYEQYF.

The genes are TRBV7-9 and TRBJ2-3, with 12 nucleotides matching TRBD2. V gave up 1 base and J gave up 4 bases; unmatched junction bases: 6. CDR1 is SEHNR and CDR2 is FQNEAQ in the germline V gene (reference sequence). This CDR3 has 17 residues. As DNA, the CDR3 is TGTGCCAGCAGCTTAGGAACTAGCGGGGGGCACGCAGATACGCAGTATTTT. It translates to CASSLGTSGGHADTQYF.

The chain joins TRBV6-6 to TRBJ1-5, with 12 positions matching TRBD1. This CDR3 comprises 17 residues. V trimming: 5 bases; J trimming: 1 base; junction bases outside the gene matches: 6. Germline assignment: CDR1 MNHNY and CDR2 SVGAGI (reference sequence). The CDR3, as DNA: TGTGCCAGCAGTCGGGGACAGGGGGCGCAGAGCAATCAGCCCCAGCATTTT. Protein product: CASSRGQGAQSNQPQHF.

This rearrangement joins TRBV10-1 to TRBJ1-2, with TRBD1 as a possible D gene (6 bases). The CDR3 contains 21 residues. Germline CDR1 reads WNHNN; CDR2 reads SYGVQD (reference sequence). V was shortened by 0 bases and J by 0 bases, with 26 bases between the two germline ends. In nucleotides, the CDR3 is TGCGCCAGCAGTGAGTCTATGGGGGACCGTTACAGGGTATCTTCTAACTATGGCTACACCTTC. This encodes CASSESMGDRYRVSSNYGYTF.

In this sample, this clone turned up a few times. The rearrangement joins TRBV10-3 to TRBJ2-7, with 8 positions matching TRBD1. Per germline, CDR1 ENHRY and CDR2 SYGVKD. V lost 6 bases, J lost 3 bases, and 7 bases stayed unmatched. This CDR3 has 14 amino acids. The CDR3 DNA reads TGTGCCATCAGCCGGGACAGGCAATACTACGAGCAGTACTTC. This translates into CAISRDRQYYEQYF.

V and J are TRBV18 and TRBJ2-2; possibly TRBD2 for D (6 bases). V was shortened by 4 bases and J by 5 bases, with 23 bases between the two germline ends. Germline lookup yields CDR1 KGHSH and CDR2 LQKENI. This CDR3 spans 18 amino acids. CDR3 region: CASSLSVPSGGKTGELFF. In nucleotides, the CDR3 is TGTGCCAGCTCACTATCTGTACCTAGTGGAGGGAAAACCGGGGAGCTGTTTTTT.

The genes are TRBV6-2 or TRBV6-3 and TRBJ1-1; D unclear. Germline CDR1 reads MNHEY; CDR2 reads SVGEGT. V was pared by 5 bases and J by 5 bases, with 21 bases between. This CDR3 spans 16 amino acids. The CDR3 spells CASSGRHRSSQTEAFF. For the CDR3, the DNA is TGTGCCAGCAGTGGAAGACACCGCTCTTCCCAAACTGAAGCTTTCTTT.

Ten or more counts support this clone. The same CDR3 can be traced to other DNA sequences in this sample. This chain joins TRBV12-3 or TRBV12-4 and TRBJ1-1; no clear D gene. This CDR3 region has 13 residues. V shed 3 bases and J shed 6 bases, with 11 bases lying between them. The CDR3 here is CASSLGGIAEAFF. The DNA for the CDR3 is TGTGCCAGCAGTTTGGGCGGGATCGCTGAAGCTTTCTTT.

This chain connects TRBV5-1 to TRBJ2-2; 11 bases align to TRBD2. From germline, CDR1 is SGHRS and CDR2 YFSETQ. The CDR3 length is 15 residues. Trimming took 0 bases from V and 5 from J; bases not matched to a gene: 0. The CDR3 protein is CASSLASGGTGELFF. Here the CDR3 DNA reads TGCGCCAGCAGCTTGGCTAGCGGGGGGACCGGGGAGCTGTTTTTT.

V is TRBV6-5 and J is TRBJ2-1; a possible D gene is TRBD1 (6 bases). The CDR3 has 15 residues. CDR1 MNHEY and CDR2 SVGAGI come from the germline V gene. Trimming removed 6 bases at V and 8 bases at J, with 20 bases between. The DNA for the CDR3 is TGTGCCAGCAGCCAACCGGGACAACTGTTATATGAGCAGTTCTTC. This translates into CASSQPGQLLYEQFF.

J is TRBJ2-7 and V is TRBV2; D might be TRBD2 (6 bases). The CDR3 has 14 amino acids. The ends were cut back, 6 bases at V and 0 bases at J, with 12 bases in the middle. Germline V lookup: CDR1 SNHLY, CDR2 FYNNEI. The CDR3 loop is CASRGTWFSYEQYF. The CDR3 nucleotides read TGTGCCAGCAGGGGGACTTGGTTCTCCTACGAGCAGTACTTC.

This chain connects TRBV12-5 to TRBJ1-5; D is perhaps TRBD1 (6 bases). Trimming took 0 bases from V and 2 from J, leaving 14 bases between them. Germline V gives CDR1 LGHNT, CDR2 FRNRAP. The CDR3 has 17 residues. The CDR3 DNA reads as TGTGCTAGTGGTTTGGTACTGGGGTCAGGGGGCAATCAGCCCCAGCATTTT. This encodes CASGLVLGSGGNQPQHF.

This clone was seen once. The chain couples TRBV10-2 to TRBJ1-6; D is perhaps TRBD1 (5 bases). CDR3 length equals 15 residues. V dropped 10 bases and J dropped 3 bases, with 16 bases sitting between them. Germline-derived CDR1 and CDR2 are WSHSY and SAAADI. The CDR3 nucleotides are TGCGCCACCGCCGGGCGGGGCCTCTATAATTCACCCCTCCACTTT. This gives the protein CATAGRGLYNSPLHF.

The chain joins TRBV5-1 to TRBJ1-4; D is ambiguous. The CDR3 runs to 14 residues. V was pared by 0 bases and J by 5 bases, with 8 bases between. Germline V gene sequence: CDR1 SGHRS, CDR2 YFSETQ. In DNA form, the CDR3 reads TGCGCCAGCAGCTTGGTTCTCGGGAATGAAAAACTGTTTTTT. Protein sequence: CASSLVLGNEKLFF.

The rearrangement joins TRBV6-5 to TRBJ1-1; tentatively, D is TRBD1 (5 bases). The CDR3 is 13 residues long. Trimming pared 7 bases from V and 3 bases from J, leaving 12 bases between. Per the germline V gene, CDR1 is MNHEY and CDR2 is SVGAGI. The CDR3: CASTKAGDTEAFF. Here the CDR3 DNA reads TGTGCCAGCACCAAGGCGGGGGACACTGAAGCTTTCTTT.